The present entry profiles one T cell receptor beta chain with its context. Methods used by the authors: By means of reference gene primer amplification, nucleated cell counts were estimated. Repertoires were generated with immunoSEQ multiplex PCR, while TCRdb's copy carries only in-frame clones and drops some. The V and J calls and clone size come from that table; D and trimming were worked out from the DNA. This table has roughly 160,000 clones, about 85% appearing once. The sample is drawn from a study of blood T cell repertoires in COVID-19. Study background: Italy, Spain and the United States were the sources of the convalescent and acute COVID-19 samples. The analysed material was cDNA or gDNA that came from T cells, B-cell-depleted T cells, or PBMCs.

The CDR3 spans 15 residues. V lost 5 bases, J lost 4 bases, and 14 bases lay in between. Germline assignment: CDR1 SGHTA and CDR2 FQGTGA. This clonotype was sampled from a middle-aged man with acute or convalescent COVID-19. Sequencing was performed on peripheral blood. The chain has TRBV7-3 and TRBJ2-2, with D unresolved. CDR3 bases: TGTGCCAGCAGCCCCCGCCCACGGAGCACCGGGGAGCTGTTTTTT. Translating it yields CASSPRPRSTGELFF. Variable domain in full (rest from reference TRBV7-3 and TRBJ2-2): GAGVSQTPSNKVTEKGKYVELRCDPISGHTALYWYRQSLGQGPEFLIYFQGTGAADDSGLPNDRFFAVRPEGSVSTLKIQRTERGDSAVYLCASSPRPRSTGELFFGEGSRLTVL.